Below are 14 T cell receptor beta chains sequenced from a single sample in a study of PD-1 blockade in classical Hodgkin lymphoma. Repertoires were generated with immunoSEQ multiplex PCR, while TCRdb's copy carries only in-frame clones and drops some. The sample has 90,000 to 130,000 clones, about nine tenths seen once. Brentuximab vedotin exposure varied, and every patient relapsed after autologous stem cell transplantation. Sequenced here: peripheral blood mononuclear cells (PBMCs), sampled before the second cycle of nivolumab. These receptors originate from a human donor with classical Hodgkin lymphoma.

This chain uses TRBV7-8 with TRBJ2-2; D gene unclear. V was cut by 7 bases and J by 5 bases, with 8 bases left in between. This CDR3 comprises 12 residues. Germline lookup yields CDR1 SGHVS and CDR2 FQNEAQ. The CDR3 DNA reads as TGTGCCAGCACCCTCAATACCGGGGAGCTGTTTTTT. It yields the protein CASTLNTGELFF.

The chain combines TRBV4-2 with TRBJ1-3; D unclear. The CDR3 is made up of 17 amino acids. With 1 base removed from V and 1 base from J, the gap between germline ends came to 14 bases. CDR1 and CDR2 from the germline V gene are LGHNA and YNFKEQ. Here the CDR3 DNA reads TGTGCCAGCAGCCAAGTTGGCCGTACTAAGTCTGGAAACACCATATATTTT. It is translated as CASSQVGRTKSGNTIYF.

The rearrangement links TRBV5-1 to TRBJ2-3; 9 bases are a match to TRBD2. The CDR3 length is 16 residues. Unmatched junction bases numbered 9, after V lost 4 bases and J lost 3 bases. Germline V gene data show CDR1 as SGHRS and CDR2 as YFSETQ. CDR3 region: CASSPAGGSGTDTQYF. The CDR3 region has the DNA TGCGCCAGCAGCCCCGCGGGGGGGTCGGGAACAGATACGCAGTATTTT.

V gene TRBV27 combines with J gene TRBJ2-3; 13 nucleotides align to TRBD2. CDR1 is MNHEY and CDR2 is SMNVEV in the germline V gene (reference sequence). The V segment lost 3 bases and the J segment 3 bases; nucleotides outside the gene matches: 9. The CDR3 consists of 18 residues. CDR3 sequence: CASSFLPGLAGVTDTQYF. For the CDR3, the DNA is TGTGCCAGCAGTTTTCTCCCTGGACTAGCGGGAGTAACAGATACGCAGTATTTT.

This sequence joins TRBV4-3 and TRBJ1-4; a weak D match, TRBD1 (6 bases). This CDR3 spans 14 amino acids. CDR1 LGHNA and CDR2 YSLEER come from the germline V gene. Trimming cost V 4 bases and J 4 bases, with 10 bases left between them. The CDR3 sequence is CASSRGHRNEKLFF. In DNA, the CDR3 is TGCGCCAGCAGCCGGGGACACCGTAATGAAAAACTGTTTTTT.

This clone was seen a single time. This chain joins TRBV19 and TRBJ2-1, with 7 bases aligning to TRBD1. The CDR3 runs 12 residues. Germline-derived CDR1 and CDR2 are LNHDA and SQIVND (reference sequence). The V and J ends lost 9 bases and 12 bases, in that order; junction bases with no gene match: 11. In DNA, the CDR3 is TGTGCCAGCTCAGACAGGGCCCGGTTGCAGTTCTTC. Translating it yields CASSDRARLQFF. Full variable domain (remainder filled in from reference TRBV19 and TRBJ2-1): DGGITQSPKYLFRKEGQNVTLSCEQNLNHDAMYWYRQDPGQGLRLIYYSQIVNDFQKGDIAEGYSVSREKKESFPLTVTSAQKNPTAFYLCASSDRARLQFFGPGTRLTVL.

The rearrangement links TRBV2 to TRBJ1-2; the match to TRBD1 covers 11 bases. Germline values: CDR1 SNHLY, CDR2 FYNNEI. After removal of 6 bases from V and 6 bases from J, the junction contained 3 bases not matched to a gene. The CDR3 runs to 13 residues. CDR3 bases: TGTGCCAGCAGAGGACAGGGGGCGGATGGCTACACCTTC. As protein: CASRGQGADGYTF.

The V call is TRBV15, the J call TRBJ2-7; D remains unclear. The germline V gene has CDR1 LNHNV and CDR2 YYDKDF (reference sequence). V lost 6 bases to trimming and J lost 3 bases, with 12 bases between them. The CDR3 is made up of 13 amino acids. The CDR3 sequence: CATRDSSGYEQYF. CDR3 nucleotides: TGTGCCACCAGGGATTCTTCGGGCTACGAGCAGTACTTC.

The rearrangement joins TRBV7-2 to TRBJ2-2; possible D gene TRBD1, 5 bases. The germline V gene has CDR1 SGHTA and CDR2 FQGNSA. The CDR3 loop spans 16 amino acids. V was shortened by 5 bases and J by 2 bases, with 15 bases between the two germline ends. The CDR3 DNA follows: TGTGCCAGCAGCCCCCCCCAGGGCTATAACACCGGGGAGCTGTTTTTT. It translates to CASSPPQGYNTGELFF.

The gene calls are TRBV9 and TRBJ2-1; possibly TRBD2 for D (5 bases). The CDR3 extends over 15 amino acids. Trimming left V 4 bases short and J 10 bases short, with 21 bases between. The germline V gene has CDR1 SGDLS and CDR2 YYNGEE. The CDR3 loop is CASSRTVELGGEQFF. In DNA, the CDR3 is TGTGCCAGCAGCCGGACTGTAGAGCTTGGCGGGGAGCAGTTCTTC.

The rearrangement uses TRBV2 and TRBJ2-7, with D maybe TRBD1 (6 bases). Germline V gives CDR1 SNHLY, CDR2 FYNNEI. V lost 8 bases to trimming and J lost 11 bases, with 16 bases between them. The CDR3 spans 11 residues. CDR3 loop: CASGVSDSKYF. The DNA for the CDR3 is TGTGCCAGCGGAGTGTCGGACAGTAAGTACTTC.

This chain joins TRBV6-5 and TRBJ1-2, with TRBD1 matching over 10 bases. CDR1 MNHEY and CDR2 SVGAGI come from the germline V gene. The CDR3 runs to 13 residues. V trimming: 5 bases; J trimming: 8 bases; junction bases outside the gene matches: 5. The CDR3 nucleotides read TGTGCCAGCAGTGGACAGGGGGTACGAGGCTACACCTTC. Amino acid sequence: CASSGQGVRGYTF.

The CDR3: CASSHPGLATRYF. In DNA, the CDR3 is TGCGCCAGCAGCCATCCGGGACTAGCGACGCGCTACTTC. V usage is TRBV4-1 and J usage is TRBJ2-7, with 10 bases aligning to TRBD2. The CDR3 covers 13 residues. V was clipped by 3 bases and J by 13 bases; unmatched bases: 9. Germline lookup yields CDR1 MGHRA and CDR2 YSYEKL.

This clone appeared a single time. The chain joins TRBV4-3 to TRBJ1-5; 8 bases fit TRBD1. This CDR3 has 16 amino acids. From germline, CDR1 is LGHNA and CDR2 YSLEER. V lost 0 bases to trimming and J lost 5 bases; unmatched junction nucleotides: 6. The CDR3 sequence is CASSQDPDRGHQPQHF. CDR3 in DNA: TGCGCCAGCAGCCAAGATCCCGACAGGGGCCATCAGCCCCAGCATTTT.